This entry lists 7 T cell receptor beta chains sequenced from one sample in a study of human T cells and chemical hapten exposure (TCRdb year 2021). The time point label on this specimen signifies: healthy volunteer bleed at 2 weeks. Total RNA was extracted from unfractionated whole blood collected in Tempus Blood RNA tubes. The library was made by RACE. The sequencing machine was a NextSeq 500. The raw public data were reprocessed by TCRdb itself: fastp quality trimming at Q25, MiXCR clonotype calling, in-frame beta chains only. Each entry is one CDR3 protein sequence, shown with its most common DNA and genes. This sample lists 130,000 or so distinct CDR3 sequences; about 8.2% were detected once. The ten largest clonotypes hold roughly 1.8% of the sample. Material for sequencing was whole blood. The receptors originated from a male donor in good health. Some clones in this sample may be carry-over from other donors' samples.

V is TRBV5-1 and J is TRBJ1-4; a possible D gene is TRBD1 (5 bases). The CDR3 is made up of 15 amino acids. V was cut by 1 base and J by 8 bases, with 15 bases left in between. The germline V gene has CDR1 SGHRS and CDR2 YFSETQ. For the CDR3, the DNA is TGCGCCAGCAGCTTGAATGTTTACAGGAAGGAAAAACTGTTTTTT. Its translation is CASSLNVYRKEKLFF.

As DNA, the CDR3 is TGCAGTGCTGGGACAGCTGAGGATGAAAAACTGTTTTTT. Amino acids: CSAGTAEDEKLFF. V gene TRBV20-1 combines with J gene TRBJ1-4; TRBD1 matches at 7 bases. CDR3 length: 13 amino acids. Germline values: CDR1 DFQATT, CDR2 SNEGSKA (reference sequence). V dropped 5 bases and J dropped 6; count of bases not matched to a gene: 6.

The chain couples TRBV6-1 to TRBJ2-5; 13 bases line up with TRBD2. The CDR3 runs 17 residues. From germline, CDR1 is MNHNS and CDR2 SASEGT. The V and J ends lost 2 bases and 7 bases, in that order; junction bases with no gene match: 10. The CDR3 protein is CASSERLAGGRAGTQYF. CDR3 coding DNA: TGTGCCAGCAGTGAACGACTAGCGGGAGGACGAGCGGGGACCCAGTACTTC.

This clonotype was seen a handful of times. The chain recombines TRBV4-2 with TRBJ2-7, with D possibly matching TRBD2 (6 bases). V shed 4 bases and J shed 3 bases, with 22 bases lying between them. Per the germline V gene, CDR1 is LGHNA and CDR2 is YNFKEQ. The CDR3 consists of 17 residues. In nucleotides, the CDR3 is TGTGCCAGCAGCCCGTCCGGGGTCCGGGACTCTAACTACGAGCAGTACTTC. It specifies CASSPSGVRDSNYEQYF.

This clonotype was found many times. V gene TRBV28 combines with J gene TRBJ1-2; 7 bases are shared with TRBD1. This CDR3 spans 15 amino acids. CDR1 is MDHEN, CDR2 SYDVKM, per germline. Unmatched junction bases numbered 6, after V lost 4 bases and J lost 1 base. For the CDR3, the DNA is TGTGCCAGCAGTTCCACAGGACAGGTTAACTATGGCTACACCTTC. Its protein product is CASSSTGQVNYGYTF.

The chain employs TRBV7-2 and TRBJ2-7, with TRBD1 identical over 12 bases. CDR1 is SGHTA, CDR2 FQGNSA, per germline. This CDR3 has 13 amino acids. With V trimmed by 3 bases and J by 6 bases, 0 bases remained unmatched. The CDR3 loop reads CASSLGQGAEQYF. The CDR3 bases are TGTGCCAGCAGCTTGGGACAGGGGGCCGAGCAGTACTTC.

The CDR3 reads CASEGGNEQYF. The CDR3 DNA sequence: TGTGCCAGCGAGGGGGGTAACGAGCAGTACTTC. The V gene is TRBV9, the J gene TRBJ2-7; D may be TRBD1 or TRBD2 (6 bases each). Germline values: CDR1 SGDLS, CDR2 YYNGEE. V shed 7 bases and J shed 5 bases, with 10 bases lying between them. The CDR3 spans 11 residues. Looking up the rest from reference TRBV9 and TRBJ2-7 gives the full variable domain: DSGVTQTPKHLITATGQRVTLRCSPRSGDLSVYWYQQSLDQGLQFLIQYYNGEERAKGNILERFSAQQFPDLHSELNLSSLELGDSALYFCASEGGNEQYFGPGTRLTVT.